This T cell receptor beta chain derives from a study of cytomegalovirus exposure and HLA in healthy donors (dated by TCRdb to 2016 to 2017). In the study overall: According to an earlier analysis of 587 of the donors, 150 million to 200 million T cells yielded some 110 million unique TCR beta sequences and 276 Gb of sequence data. The number of donors typed differed by locus, with about 620-630 for A, B, C, DRB1 and DQB1, approximately 500 for DQA1, over 600 for DPA1, and 400 to 490 for DPB1. The later analysis used no new phenotypic data to find candidate immune exposures, relying instead on TCR beta sequences and their occurrence across donors. High-throughput TCR immunosequencing, statistical association of individual TCRs with disease status, and machine learning were combined to predict cytomegalovirus infection status. Donor age, sex, ethnicity and CMV serostatus were collected together with the repertoire data. Using immunosequencing, the study profiled T cell repertoires from about 620 subjects and related those repertoires to cytomegalovirus serostatus. In addition to the first cohort of 650 to 750 subjects, a separate validation cohort of some 120 different subjects was used. Across under 500 genotyped donors of the cohort, an average of approximately 200,000 unique TCR beta nucleotide sequences per donor were sequenced, and roughly 18% of those sequences were non-productive. Of the approximately 400 genotyped donors, 70% to 90% were placed in the genetic ancestry cluster associated with self-reported Caucasian donors. The study was designed to test whether signatures of past pathogen exposure could be identified by cataloging public T cell receptors. In an earlier analysis of about 590 of the donors, high-throughput TCR beta sequencing was used to judge whether each TCR beta V gene segment behaved as functional or pseudogenic. Every repertoire in the discovery cohort had been generated on one and the same sequencing platform. Several DR-DQ haplotypes were treated as single units for association and clustering because of strong linkage in the cohort. Roughly 310 gigabases of sequencing data and 70 million to 100 million unique TCR sequences were included in an early release covering several hundred HLA-typed donors. HLA typing covered class I and class II loci at four-digit resolution. Genome-wide SNP genotypes for about 60% of the roughly 670 donors were used in a later genetic analysis, which treated that subset as a discovery cohort. A later analysis re-analyzed previously published TCR beta repertoires from 650 to 800 donors and added high-resolution HLA genotyping to study TCR occurrence patterns. Beyond this particular receptor, the publication reports: A further reported finding was that TCR beta sequences accurately predicted the HLA-A and HLA-B alleles for most subjects in the first cohort. The cohort was sequenced for TCR beta chains only, and without alpha or paired-chain data the features that could be detected were limited. While some public TCRs were present in many individuals, most TCR sequences turned up only very rarely across donors. A later analysis found that most CMV-associated TCR beta chains appeared HLA-restricted, with HLA associations seemingly driven largely by CMV exposure. Linkage disequilibrium might explain the correlated functional status among segregating V segments, but an unknown experimental factor could not be excluded. Presence/absence analyses assumed roughly uniform sequencing depth across donors, an assumption that may not hold. Because some donors lacked HLA typing at each locus, the association tests relied only on the typed subset. Compared with the roughly 600-donor mean, donors in an Asian-associated ancestry cluster had fewer N-insertions in productive TCRs, according to a later genetic analysis. The classifier was reported to diagnose cytomegalovirus status with high specificity and sensitivity in both the original and validation cohorts. Specific HLA alleles were associated with more than 15,000 TCR beta sequences at a false discovery rate of 0.05 in a later analysis. In an earlier analysis of 587 of the donors, most TCR beta V segments appeared in productive rearrangements about 90% or about 30% of the time, broadly matching IMGT annotations. In vitro tests confirmed that a few of the cytomegalovirus-associated TCR beta chains recognize cytomegalovirus antigens. A cluster of highly shared sequence variants was judged likely to be a technical artifact of the sequencing pipeline. The authors suggested that the approach could potentially be generalized to other disease states and immunological phenotypes. The study gave a list of about 160 TCR beta chains associated with cytomegalovirus. The earlier analysis of approximately 590 of the donors excluded seventeen rarely observed V segments, including chromosome 9 orphons, because counts were too low. V-gene and J-gene trimming of TCR beta chains was associated with a missense DCLRE1C variant in a later genetic analysis, and the association was replicated in an independent cohort. In a later analysis, TCR association rates were found to vary across HLA loci, with the most associated TCRs seen for DRB1 alleles and the fewest for HLA-C alleles. Several of the top co-occurrence clusters appeared to be linked to parvovirus B19, influenza, CMV and Epstein-Barr virus, according to a later analysis. Immune exposure information for the cohort was limited to CMV serostatus. When HLA alleles, especially DR and DQ, strongly co-occurred, TCR associations were difficult to assign to individual alleles. Some IMGT-functional V segments, including TRBV6-2 and TRBV6-3, could not be distinguished by the 87-base-pair reads and were therefore excluded. A later analysis found that HLA-associated TCR beta chains were more clonally expanded and had lower generation probabilities than equally common non-associated chains.

Relative to germline, V is missing 6 bases and J is missing 2 bases, with 5 bases of the junction outside any gene match. Spanning cysteine to phenylalanine, the CDR3 consists of 14 amino acids. Only the CDR3 part of the read is kept: 42 bases, read in frame from the first base. CDR1 and CDR2 (MNHNY, SVGAGI) derive from the germline V gene (reference sequence). The cohort comprised 666 healthy bone marrow donors. At the time of sampling, every cohort member was nominally healthy, though immune exposures that went unrecorded were likely present. The donor was CMV seronegative and belonged to the group of roughly 330 seronegative cohort members. A peripheral blood sample was provided by each donor, and peripheral blood mononuclear cells were used for TCR beta sequencing. Genomic DNA extraction from the blood cell samples was performed with the Qiagen DNeasy Blood Extraction Kit. Library preparation employed the immunoSEQ multiplex PCR assay. The multiplex PCR relied on a mix of 60 forward primers for TCR Vbeta segments and 13 reverse primers for TCR Jbeta segments. The CDR3 region of rearranged TCR beta genes was amplified from genomic DNA with a multiplex PCR assay. On the Illumina HiSeq System, the amplified TCR beta libraries were sequenced as 87-base-pair reads. From the authors' description of their analysis: Across the 670 or so repertoires, a later analysis counted 80 million or so unique TCR beta chains, around 11 million of which were shared by at least two donors. Raw reads were error-corrected and collapsed into unique sequences by a nearest-neighbor algorithm in which closely related sequences were merged to remove PCR and sequencing errors. CDR3 sequences were aligned to IMGT reference sequences to assign V, D and J gene segments. For a sequence to be retained, at least a six-nucleotide match to both a V gene segment and a J gene segment was required. Rearrangements were classified as productive when the CDR3 lacked stop codons and remained in frame with V and J, and all other rearrangements were classified as non-productive. Following IMGT convention, CDR3 was defined as the stretch from the second conserved V-encoded cysteine to the conserved J-encoded phenylalanine. Sequences without an unambiguous match to a single V gene segment were excluded from the earlier analysis of several hundred of the donors. In an earlier analysis of approximately 550 of the donors, V segments were called functional above 56.7% productive rearrangements and were called segregating when the between-donor standard deviation exceeded 5%. A statistical classification framework was built for diagnosing cytomegalovirus status from the catalog of TCR beta chain sequences. V and J gene assignment, in a later analysis, came from comparing TCR nucleotide sequences with IMGT/GENE-DB human TR gene sequences. A later analysis assigned CDR3 sequences and most-parsimonious VDJ recombination scenarios with the TCRdist pipeline. In a later analysis, each TCR beta chain was defined by its CDR3 amino acid sequence together with its V-gene family, and reads lacking a unique V-gene family were excluded. A later analysis removed roughly 590 highly shared, low-generation-probability nucleotide sequences to deal with suspected cross-contamination and a sequencing artifact. For each public chain, a later analysis derived a clonal expansion index from normalized ranks of inferred template counts within each repertoire. In a later analysis, generation probabilities were computed using a VDJ recombination model fitted to out-of-frame rearrangements, and the results were checked against IGoR. A later analysis scored TCR-TCR, TCR-HLA and TCR-CMV co-occurrence with hypergeometric tests, applying a repertoire-size bias correction to TCR pairs. A later analysis estimated false discovery rates by permuting HLA or CMV assignments 20 times. A later analysis grouped co-occurring TCRs with DBSCAN, adding TCRdist sequence similarity when clustering within HLA-allele-positive subsets. For co-occurrence clustering, repertoires with fewer than 30,000 or more than 120,000 public chains were excluded, along with a handful of repertoires with anomalous nucleotide sharing. The source is immuneACCESS, and TCRdb retained only in-frame sequences with V and J called. Part of the clones is not carried over; for the studies checked, unresolved V genes explain less than half of this, and the remainder is unexplained. V and J calls and clone size are given by that table; D and trimming were obtained from the DNA. The sample table shows 150,000 to 200,000 clones, and 80% to 90% are seen once. 2% to 2.5% of the sample goes to the ten largest clones.

To note about this clone: Its antigen is not yet known. No per-base quality is available; no much larger clone lies one base away.

Sequenced input: PBMCs. Recombination linked TRBV6-6 to TRBJ2-7; TRBD1 aligns with 9 central bases. The TCR comes from a male donor in good health and CMV-seronegative. The CDR3 region: CASSGTGNAYEQYF. In nucleotides, the sequence is TGTGCCAGCAGCGGGACAGGGAACGCCTACGAGCAGTACTTC.